This is a list of T cell receptor beta chains from one sample in a study of T cells expressing NK-cell markers. Each CDR3 protein gets one entry in TCRdb, which reprocessed the 5' RACE reads and gives no DNA. Its table lists a few hundred thousand distinct CDR3 sequences. Sequenced: blood T cells: a sorted CD56 or NKG2C T cell subset, CD4+ or CD8+ T cells, or bulk PBMC T cells (not recorded which). The receptors shown here come from a man between 18 and 29 years old in good health. CDR3s include the opening cysteine and the closing phenylalanine or tryptophan.

v_call	j_call	cdr3_aa
TRBV11-2	TRBJ2-3	CASSLGTDLTDTQYF
TRBV15	TRBJ1-5	CATSRGVGQQNQPQHF
TRBV20-1	TRBJ2-1	CSARALTSGAYNEQFF
TRBV4-3	TRBJ2-7	CASSPGVGNYEQYF
TRBV25-1	TRBJ2-7	CASAPQGDPLGEQYF
TRBV30	TRBJ1-1	CAWSGAPGTEAFF
TRBV18	TRBJ2-3	CASSAKVPDTQYF
TRBV18	TRBJ2-7	CASSPRGQLAGYEQYF
TRBV10-3	TRBJ2-1	CAILAAYNEQFF
TRBV6-5	TRBJ2-1	CASSFVGQGIEDEQFF
TRBV5-5	TRBJ2-2	CASSHEGNTGELFF
TRBV11-1	TRBJ2-2	CASTYRTSGRPDTGELFF
TRBV7-2	TRBJ2-7	CASSLEFASADEQYF
TRBV15	TRBJ2-7	CATQLHTGYYEQYF
TRBV5-1	TRBJ2-7	CASSLVADRAYEQYF
TRBV19	TRBJ2-1	CASSIQSAEQFF
TRBV20-1	TRBJ2-3	CSARGDLNLGDTQYF
TRBV13	TRBJ2-7	CASRGRGEQYF
TRBV20-1	TRBJ2-1	CSAEDPLAYNRDEQFF
TRBV6-5	TRBJ1-3	CASSSPGQAGNTIYF
TRBV7-2	TRBJ2-5	CASSRKSSGGQETQYF
TRBV6-5	TRBJ2-1	CASSYAPVGLAGVSEQFF
TRBV10-2	TRBJ1-3	CASRKGEYGNTIYF
TRBV4-3	TRBJ2-1	CASSQPGTTYNEQFF
TRBV7-7	TRBJ2-1	CASSLGDLEGGEANEQFF
TRBV20-1	TRBJ2-7	CSARDTRTGYEQYF
TRBV29-1	TRBJ1-2	CSVTGGADGYTF
TRBV20-1	TRBJ2-3	CSATTAGEDGTTDTQYF
TRBV7-8	TRBJ2-2	CASIIAGETGELFF
TRBV7-4	TRBJ2-1	CASSFSAQVEYNEQFF
TRBV7-2	TRBJ2-3	CASTRTETGYTDTQYF
TRBV20-1	TRBJ1-1	CSARTGGARGTEAFF
TRBV7-2	TRBJ1-1	CASSWLYRRMVNTEAFF
TRBV11-2	TRBJ2-7	CASSLGASGEQYF
TRBV5-6	TRBJ2-2	CASSHRGMDTGELFF
TRBV7-9	TRBJ1-1	CACENGREAFF
TRBV7-8	TRBJ2-2	CASSFLNRARELFF
TRBV6-2/TRBV6-3	TRBJ2-1	CASSYSIRSSYNEQFF
TRBV28	TRBJ2-3	CASRPGQDSTDTQYF
TRBV2	TRBJ1-4	CASSDQGRDEKLFF
TRBV7-9	TRBJ2-7	CASSLAEGLVDEQYF
TRBV5-5	TRBJ2-3	CASSLARGTLNTQYF
TRBV4-2	TRBJ2-1	CASSQVQLAGVGEQFF
TRBV29-1	TRBJ2-1	CSVEGSGFKGDEQFF
TRBV18	TRBJ2-1	CASSRRDGTGDEQFF
TRBV14	TRBJ2-5	CASSPAGAGTQYF
TRBV9	TRBJ1-5	CASSIAGLGNQPQHF
TRBV20-1	TRBJ1-5	CSAARGVPHQPQHF
TRBV10-3	TRBJ2-5	CAIRGTGNTVETQYF